This is a list of T cell receptor beta chains from one sample in a study of blood T cells in healthy people across ages. TCRdb processed the 5' RACE reads anew with MiXCR; each CDR3 protein has one entry. Among some 1,800,000 distinct CDR3 sequences listed, 35% to 50% were seen once. Sequencing was done on a sample of blood. The receptors were gathered from a human donor in good health. The CDR3 runs from the conserved cysteine through the conserved F or W. Fields, in order: V gene, clone size, J gene, D gene, CDR3 DNA, CDR3 protein. A D gene is named only where the DNA matches it firmly. Clone size is not always given. Where it is, it says once, few, many or a class for expanded clones.

TRBV4-1	few	TRBJ2-7	TRBD1	TGCGCCAGCAGCTCCGAAGAGGGACAGTCTTCCTACGAGCAGTACTTC	CASSSEEGQSSYEQYF
TRBV6-1	-	TRBJ2-1	TRBD1	TGTGCCAGCAGCCCCTACAGGGGCGGGGAGCAGTTCTTC	CASSPYRGGEQFF
TRBV7-2	few	TRBJ1-1	-	TGTGCCAGCAGCACGTCCGGAGGGGGTGAAGCTTTCTTT	CASSTSGGGEAFF
TRBV29-1	few	TRBJ2-7	TRBD2	TGCAGCGTTCTTTGGACTAGCTCCTACGAGCAGTACTTC	CSVLWTSSYEQYF
TRBV7-9	-	TRBJ1-2	-	TGTGCCAGCAGCTTAGAAATTGTTGGCTATGGCTACACCTTC	CASSLEIVGYGYTF
TRBV20-1	few	TRBJ2-5	TRBD2	TGCAGTGCTAGTGAAGCGGGGTTCCTTGGGACCCAGTACTTC	CSASEAGFLGTQYF
TRBV29-1	-	TRBJ2-7	-	TGCAGCGTTGAAGGAAGTAAGCCCTACGAGCAGTACTTC	CSVEGSKPYEQYF
TRBV6-5	few	TRBJ2-7	-	TGTGCCAGCAGTTACTCAACCGGGGTCGAGCAGTACTTC	CASSYSTGVEQYF
TRBV6-5	-	TRBJ1-2	-	TGTGCCAGCAGTTACCCGAGGGGTGGCTACACCTTC	CASSYPRGGYTF
TRBV4-3	few	TRBJ2-1	-	TGCGCCAGCAGCCAAGAGGAGGGGGGCCAGAGGATTGAGCAGTTCTTC	CASSQEEGGQRIEQFF
TRBV7-9	-	TRBJ2-1	TRBD1	TGTGCCAGCAGCTTATTGGGACAGCCAACCTACAATGAGCAGTTCTTC	CASSLLGQPTYNEQFF
TRBV4-3	-	TRBJ2-1	TRBD2	TGCGCCAGCAGCCAAGAAGGCGGGGGGACCTACAATGAGCAGTTCTTC	CASSQEGGGTYNEQFF
TRBV20-1	few	TRBJ1-2	TRBD1	TGCAGTGCTACGACAGGGGAGGTTGGCTACACCTTC	CSATTGEVGYTF
TRBV2	-	TRBJ1-5	-	TGTGCCTGCAGTGAAGTTCGGGACGCCAATCAGCCCCAGCATTTT	CACSEVRDANQPQHF
TRBV11-3	-	TRBJ2-3	-	TGTGCCAGCAGCTTAGACGGAAGCTTCACAGATACGCAGTATTTT	CASSLDGSFTDTQYF
TRBV20-1	-	TRBJ2-1	-	TGCAGTGGCCTGACTGCCTGGGGATACAATGAGCAGTTCTTC	CSGLTAWGYNEQFF
TRBV10-3	few	TRBJ1-2	TRBD1	TGTGCCATCAGTGACTCCGGGACAGGGGTCGTTGGCTACACCTTC	CAISDSGTGVVGYTF
TRBV29-1	many	TRBJ2-5	-	TGCAGCGTTGGGGGGAGGCAGATGGAGACCCAGTACTTC	CSVGGRQMETQYF
TRBV7-2	-	TRBJ2-7	TRBD1	TGTGCCAGCAGCTTATTAGGGGGGACAGGGAGGTCCTACGAGCAGTACTTC	CASSLLGGTGRSYEQYF
TRBV12-3/TRBV12-4	few	TRBJ2-5	TRBD2	TGTGCCAGCAGTCCTAGCGGGGCTCGGGGGACCCAGTACTTC	CASSPSGARGTQYF
TRBV4-3	-	TRBJ2-7	TRBD1	TGCGCCAGCAGCCAAGATGGGGGACAGCTATACGAGCAGTACTTC	CASSQDGGQLYEQYF
TRBV7-7	once	TRBJ2-7	TRBD1	TGTGCCAGCAGCTTAACCTTCGGGCAGGGGGACTACGAGCAGTACTTC	CASSLTFGQGDYEQYF
TRBV12-3/TRBV12-4	-	TRBJ2-7	TRBD1	TGTGCCAGCAGTCTGACAGGGTGGATGAACGAGCAGTACTTC	CASSLTGWMNEQYF
TRBV7-6	-	TRBJ2-3	-	TGTGCCAGCAGCTTGGGCGGAGCTGGGAAAGATACGCAGTATTTT	CASSLGGAGKDTQYF
TRBV29-1	few	TRBJ1-3	-	TGCAGCGTTATCATCCCGGGAGGAAACACCATATATTTT	CSVIIPGGNTIYF
TRBV10-3	-	TRBJ2-5	TRBD2	TGTGCCAGCAGCCGGACTAGCTTCGGTCGAGAGACCCAGTACTTC	CASSRTSFGRETQYF
TRBV27	few	TRBJ1-2	-	TGTGCCAGCAGTTTTCTTGGTAGACCTAACTATGGCTACACCTTC	CASSFLGRPNYGYTF
TRBV9	few	TRBJ1-2	TRBD1	TGTGCCAGCAGCGAGCCCCGGGGGACAGTCAATTATGGCTACACCTTC	CASSEPRGTVNYGYTF
TRBV6-1	few	TRBJ2-7	TRBD2	TGTGCCAGCAGTGCTACCGGACTAGCGGTGGCGGGGGAGCAGTACTTC	CASSATGLAVAGEQYF
TRBV11-3	-	TRBJ1-1	-	TGTGCCAGCAGCTTAGATCTCGTGGGCACTGAAGCTTTCTTT	CASSLDLVGTEAFF
TRBV11-3	few	TRBJ2-7	-	TGTGCCAGCAGCCTAACGACAAACGAGCAGTACTTC	CASSLTTNEQYF
TRBV20-1	-	TRBJ1-4	-	TGCAGTGCTAGAAGACTGCAGGGGTCCAATGAAAAACTGTTTTTT	CSARRLQGSNEKLFF
TRBV25-1	-	TRBJ1-1	TRBD1	TGTGCCAGCAGTGAATCCCCGACAGGGAGGACTGAAGCTTTCTTT	CASSESPTGRTEAFF
TRBV2	-	TRBJ1-3	-	TGTGCCAGCAGGATGGGCCTGGGAAACCTTTTCTCTGGAAACACCATATATTTT	CASRMGLGNLFSGNTIYF
TRBV5-1	-	TRBJ1-6	TRBD1	TGCGCCAGCAGCTTGGAGGGGGCGCGATCATCCCCCCTCCACTTT	CASSLEGARSSPLHF
TRBV5-1	-	TRBJ2-3	TRBD2	TGCGCCAGCACCCCTCTAGCGGCCACAGATACGCAGTATTTT	CASTPLAATDTQYF
TRBV20-1	-	TRBJ2-7	TRBD2	TGCAGTGCTAGCGGGGGGTTTCGGTACGAGCAGTACTTC	CSASGGFRYEQYF
TRBV11-2	-	TRBJ2-7	-	TGTGCCAGCAGCTTAGGGACCCTTCTCGAGCAGTACTTC	CASSLGTLLEQYF
TRBV12-3/TRBV12-4	few	TRBJ2-7	-	TGTGCCAGCACCATAAAGGACAGAAACTACGAGCAGTACTTC	CASTIKDRNYEQYF
TRBV25-1	-	TRBJ1-2	-	TGTGCCAGCAGTGAACAAAGGGACTATGGCTACACCTTC	CASSEQRDYGYTF
TRBV29-1	few	TRBJ2-5	-	TGCAGCGTAAAACAGAGCGTGGGGACCCAGTACTTC	CSVKQSVGTQYF
TRBV6-2/TRBV6-3	-	TRBJ2-1	-	TGTGCCAGCAGTTACTCGAACGGCTACGGTGAGCAGTTCTTC	CASSYSNGYGEQFF